This T cell receptor (beta chain) was profiled in a study of blood T cell repertoires in COVID-19. On the study more broadly: From the United States, Italy and Spain came samples of acute and convalescent COVID-19. Sources were T cells, B-cell-depleted T cells, or PBMCs; the material itself was cDNA or gDNA.

Germline loops: CDR1 LGHDT, CDR2 YNNKEL (reference sequence). The V and J ends lost 3 bases and 2 bases respectively, with 8 bases between them. The CDR3 is 13 amino acids. Study processing details: Scientists estimated how many nucleated cells there were by amplifying reference gene primers. Here immunoSEQ multiplex PCR was the method, and the copy in TCRdb shows in-frame clones only, minus some. The V and J calls and clone size are taken from that table; D and trimming were inferred from the DNA. This table has approximately 210,000 clones, around 80% appearing once. The sequence derives from a man aged 25-45 years with active or convalescent COVID-19. What was sequenced was peripheral blood. This sequence joins TRBV3-1 (or the pseudogene TRBV3-2) and TRBJ2-7; D call uncertain. The CDR3: CASSQRSTYEQYF. The CDR3 DNA is TGTGCCAGCAGCCAGAGGAGTACCTACGAGCAGTACTTC.